This entry is about one T cell receptor beta chain. Its matching antigen is unknown. This sample stems from a study of early T cells in non-severe SARS-CoV-2 infection. As for the study in general: With bulk RNA from unsorted whole blood as input, sequencing yielded unpaired chains.

Study-wide findings and caveats: Anti-spike CD8 specificities were favored by VDJdb matching, whose results missed private and CD4 specificities.

Researchers tagged individual cDNA molecules with unique molecular identifiers. TCRdb redid the calling of the 5' RACE reads with MiXCR, one entry per CDR3 protein. The sample lists just under 60,000 distinct CDR3 sequences, under 10% seen once, with about 3.7% in the top ten. CDR3 length: 19 residues. V lost 5 bases to trimming and J lost 5 bases; unmatched junction nucleotides: 23. From germline, CDR1 is SQVTM and CDR2 ANQGSEA. Material for sequencing was whole blood. The sequence came from an adult who was a healthcare worker with PCR-confirmed SARS-CoV-2 infection or an uninfected control (not recorded which). The V call is TRBV29-1, the J call TRBJ2-7; 11 bases are shared with TRBD2. The CDR3 is CSVKGAPGLAASVMDEQYF. The DNA for the CDR3 is TGCAGCGTTAAGGGGGCCCCGGGACTAGCGGCGTCGGTAATGGACGAGCAGTACTTC.